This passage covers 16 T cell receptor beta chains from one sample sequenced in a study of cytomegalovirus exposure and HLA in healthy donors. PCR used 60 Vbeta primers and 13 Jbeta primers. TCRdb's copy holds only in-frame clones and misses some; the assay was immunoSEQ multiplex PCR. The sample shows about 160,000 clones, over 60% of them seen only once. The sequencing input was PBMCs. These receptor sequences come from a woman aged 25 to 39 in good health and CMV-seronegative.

The CDR3 loop reads CATRRGLREQYF. The CDR3 region has the DNA TGTGCCACTCGGAGGGGTCTGCGCGAGCAGTACTTC. The V call is TRBV6-5, the J call TRBJ2-7; perhaps TRBD2 as D (6 bases). From germline, CDR1 is MNHEY and CDR2 SVGAGI. The CDR3 is 12 amino acids. V was trimmed by 10 bases and J by 6 bases, leaving 16 bases between them.

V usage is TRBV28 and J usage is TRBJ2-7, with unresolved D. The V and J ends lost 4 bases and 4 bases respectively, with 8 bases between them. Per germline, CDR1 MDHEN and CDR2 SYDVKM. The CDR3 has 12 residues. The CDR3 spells CASSSLIYEQYF. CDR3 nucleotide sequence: TGTGCCAGCAGTTCACTTATTTACGAGCAGTACTTC.

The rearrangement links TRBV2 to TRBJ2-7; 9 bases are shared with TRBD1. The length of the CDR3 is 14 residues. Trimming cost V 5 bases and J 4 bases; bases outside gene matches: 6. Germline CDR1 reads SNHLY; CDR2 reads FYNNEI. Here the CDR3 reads CASSLQGAPYEQYF. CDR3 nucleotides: TGTGCCAGCAGTTTACAGGGGGCCCCTTACGAGCAGTACTTC.

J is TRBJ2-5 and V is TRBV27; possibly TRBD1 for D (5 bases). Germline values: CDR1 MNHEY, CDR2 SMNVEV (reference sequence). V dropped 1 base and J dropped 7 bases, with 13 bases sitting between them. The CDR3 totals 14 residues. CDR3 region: CASSLWQGDRTQYF. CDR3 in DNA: TGTGCCAGCAGTTTATGGCAGGGTGATCGGACCCAGTACTTC.

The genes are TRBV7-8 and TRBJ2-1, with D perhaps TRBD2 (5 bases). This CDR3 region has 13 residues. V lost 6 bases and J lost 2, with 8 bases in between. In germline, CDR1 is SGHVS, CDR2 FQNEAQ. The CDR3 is CASSPGTYNEQFF. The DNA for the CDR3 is TGTGCCAGCAGTCCCGGGACCTACAATGAGCAGTTCTTC.

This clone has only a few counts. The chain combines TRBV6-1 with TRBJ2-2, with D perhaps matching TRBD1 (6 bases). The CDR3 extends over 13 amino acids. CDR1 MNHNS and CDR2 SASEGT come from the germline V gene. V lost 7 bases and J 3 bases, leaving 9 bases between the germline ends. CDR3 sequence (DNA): TGTGCCAGCACGAGGACAGACACCGGGGAGCTGTTTTTT. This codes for CASTRTDTGELFF.

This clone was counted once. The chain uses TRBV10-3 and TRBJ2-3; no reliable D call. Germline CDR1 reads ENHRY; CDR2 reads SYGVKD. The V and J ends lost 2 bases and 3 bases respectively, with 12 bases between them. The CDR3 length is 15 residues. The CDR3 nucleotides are TGTGCCATCAGTGAGAATAAGCAGGCTACAGATACGCAGTATTTT. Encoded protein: CAISENKQATDTQYF.

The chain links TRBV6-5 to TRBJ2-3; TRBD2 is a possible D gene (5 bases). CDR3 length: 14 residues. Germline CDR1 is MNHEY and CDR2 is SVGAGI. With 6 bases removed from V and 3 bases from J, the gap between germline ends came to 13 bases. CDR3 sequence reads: CASSEGRGTDTQYF. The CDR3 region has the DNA TGTGCCAGCAGCGAGGGCCGGGGAACAGATACGCAGTATTTT.

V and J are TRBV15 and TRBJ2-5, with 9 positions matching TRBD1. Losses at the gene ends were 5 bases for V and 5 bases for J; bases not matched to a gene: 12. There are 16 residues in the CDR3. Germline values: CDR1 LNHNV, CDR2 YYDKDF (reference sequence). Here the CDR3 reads CATSGQRQGGSETQYF. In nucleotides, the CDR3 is TGTGCCACCAGCGGACAGAGACAGGGGGGTAGCGAGACCCAGTACTTC.

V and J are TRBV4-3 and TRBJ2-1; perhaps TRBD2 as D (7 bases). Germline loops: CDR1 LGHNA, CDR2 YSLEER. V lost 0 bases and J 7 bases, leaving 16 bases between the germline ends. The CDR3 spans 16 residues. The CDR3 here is CASSQDGGGPENEQFF. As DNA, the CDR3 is TGCGCCAGCAGCCAAGATGGGGGGGGGCCGGAGAATGAGCAGTTCTTC.

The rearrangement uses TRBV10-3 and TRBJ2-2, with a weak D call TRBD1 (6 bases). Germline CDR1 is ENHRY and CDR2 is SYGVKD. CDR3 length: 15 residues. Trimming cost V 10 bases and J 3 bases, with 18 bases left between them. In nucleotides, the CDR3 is TGTGCCAGTTCGAGGGGGAGTGAGGACACCGGGGAGCTGTTTTTT. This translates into CASSRGSEDTGELFF.

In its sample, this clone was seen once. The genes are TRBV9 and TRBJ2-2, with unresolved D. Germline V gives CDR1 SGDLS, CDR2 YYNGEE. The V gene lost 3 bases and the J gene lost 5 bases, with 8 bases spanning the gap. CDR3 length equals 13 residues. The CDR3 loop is CASSAPGTGELFF. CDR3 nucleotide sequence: TGTGCCAGCAGCGCACCCGGTACCGGGGAGCTGTTTTTT.

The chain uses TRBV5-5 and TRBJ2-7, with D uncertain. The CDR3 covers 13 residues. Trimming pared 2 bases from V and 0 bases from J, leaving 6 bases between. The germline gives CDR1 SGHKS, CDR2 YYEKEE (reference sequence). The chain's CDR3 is CASSLQPSYEQYF. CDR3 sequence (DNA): TGTGCCAGCAGCTTACAGCCCTCCTACGAGCAGTACTTC.

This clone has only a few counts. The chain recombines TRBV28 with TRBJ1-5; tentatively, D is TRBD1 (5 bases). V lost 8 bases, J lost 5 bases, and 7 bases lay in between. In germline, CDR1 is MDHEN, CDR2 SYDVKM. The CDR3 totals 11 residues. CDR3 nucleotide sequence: TGTGCCAGCCAAGGGGATCAGCCCCAGCATTTT. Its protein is CASQGDQPQHF.

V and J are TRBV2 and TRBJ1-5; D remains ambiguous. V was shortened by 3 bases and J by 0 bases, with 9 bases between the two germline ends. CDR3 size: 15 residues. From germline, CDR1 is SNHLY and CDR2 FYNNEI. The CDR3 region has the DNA TGTGCCAGCAGTGAGTACATACATAGCAATCAGCCCCAGCATTTT. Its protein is CASSEYIHSNQPQHF.

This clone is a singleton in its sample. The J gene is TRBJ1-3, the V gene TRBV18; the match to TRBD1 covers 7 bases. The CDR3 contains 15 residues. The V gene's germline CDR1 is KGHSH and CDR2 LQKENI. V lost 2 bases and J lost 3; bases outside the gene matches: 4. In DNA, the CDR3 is TGTGCCAGCTCACCAGACAGGGAGAATGGAAACACCATATATTTT. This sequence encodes CASSPDRENGNTIYF.